This TCR beta chain stems from a study of identical twins. CDR3 length: 14 amino acids. CDR1 and CDR2 from the germline V gene are SQVTM and ANQGSEA. TCRdb re-called the 5' RACE reads through MiXCR, storing one row per CDR3 protein. Among approximately 230,000 distinct CDR3 sequences listed, 11% to 15% were seen once. This clonotype occurred a few times. Germline and junction disagree at one end, which may indicate a read error. The TCR comes from a woman younger than 35 in good health. The sequenced sample consisted of memory (CD45RO+) T cells sorted from blood. The J gene is TRBJ2-2, the V gene TRBV29-1; weak D call: TRBD1 (6 bases). CDR3 bases: TGCAGCGCTGAAGCAGGGGTTCTGCCCGGGGAGCTGTTTTTT. It specifies CSAEAGVLPGELFF.